The next 3 T cell receptor beta chains were all read from a single sample in a study of T cell responses to AZD1222 COVID-19 vaccine. TCRdb keeps only in-frame clones here, not all; method: immunoSEQ multiplex PCR. The sample holds roughly 70,000 clones, around 82% seen once. Material: peripheral blood, obtained 28 days after the second AZD1222 dose. All receptors come from an adult who received the AZD1222 COVID-19 vaccine.

This sequence joins TRBV6-5 and TRBJ1-1; the D is unclear. CDR1 MNHEY and CDR2 SVGAGI come from the germline V gene. CDR3 length: 13 residues. The V and J ends lost 7 bases and 3 bases respectively, with 12 bases between them. The CDR3 loop is CASKAVSDTEAFF. In DNA, the CDR3 is TGTGCCAGCAAAGCCGTGTCGGACACTGAAGCTTTCTTT.

The chain joins TRBV5-1 to TRBJ2-7; TRBD1 matches at 12 bases. With 6 bases clipped from V and 5 bases from J, the junction kept 9 bases outside the gene matches. CDR3 size: 15 residues. CDR1 and CDR2 (germline): SGHRS, YFSETQ. CDR3 DNA sequence: TGCGCCAGCACCGGGGACAGGGGGCGCGTGGACGAGCAGTACTTC. This sequence encodes CASTGDRGRVDEQYF.

The gene calls are TRBV6-5 and TRBJ2-1; D is possibly TRBD1 or TRBD2 (6 bases each). V lost 2 bases, J lost 4 bases, and 12 bases lay in between. The CDR3 totals 15 residues. Per the germline V gene, CDR1 is MNHEY and CDR2 is SVGAGI. The CDR3 DNA sequence: TGTGCCAGCAGTTACGACGGGGGCCCGTACAATGAGCAGTTCTTC. Its translation is CASSYDGGPYNEQFF.